This T cell receptor beta chain was obtained from a study of blood T cell repertoires in COVID-19. As for the study in general: From T cells, B-cell-depleted T cells, or PBMCs came the material, which was cDNA or gDNA.

The study counted Cohort 3 donors as recovered given two negative PCRs, clearance, or symptom resolution. Authors' data handling: Nucleated cell counts were estimated from reference gene primer amplification. Produced via immunoSEQ multiplex PCR; TCRdb's table is partial and in-frame only. The DNA gave D and trimming, while V, J and clone size come from that table. The data contain 200,000 to 250,000 clones, 86% of them singletons. The V and J ends lost 4 bases and 9 bases respectively, with 10 bases between them. In germline, CDR1 is SEHNR, CDR2 FQNEAQ (reference sequence). This CDR3 comprises 13 residues.

V and J are TRBV7-9 and TRBJ1-6, with D unclear. The specimen sequenced was PBMCs or T cells enriched from blood (not recorded which). This receptor was taken from a woman in her forties or fifties who had recovered from COVID-19. The CDR3 region has the DNA TGTGCCAGCAGCTCAGGTCTGGGTTCACCCCTCCACTTT. It encodes CASSSGLGSPLHF.